One TCR beta chain is described in this entry. These data are taken from a study of blood T cell repertoires in COVID-19. Background on the study: The samples span acute and convalescent COVID-19 from the United States, Italy and Spain. The analysed material was cDNA or gDNA that came from T cells, B-cell-depleted T cells, or PBMCs.

The CDR3 has 13 residues. Trimming shortened V by 6 bases and J by 0 bases, and 8 bases separated the two germline ends. The V gene's germline CDR1 is SNHLY and CDR2 FYNNEI. Sequencing was performed with immunoSEQ multiplex PCR; in TCRdb, only in-frame clones are kept and a portion is missing. The table lists over 200,000 clones, approximately 83% of them singletons. The TCR comes from a woman between 35 and 50 years old with active or convalescent COVID-19. The gene calls are TRBV2 and TRBJ1-1; D uncertain. What was sequenced was peripheral blood. DNA for the CDR3: TGTGCCAGCAGCGTTACAGTGAACACTGAAGCTTTCTTT. It encodes CASSVTVNTEAFF.